The present T cell receptor beta chain was sequenced within a study of T cell repertoires in cytomegalovirus infection. The germline V gene has CDR1 MNHEY and CDR2 SVGAGI. The CDR3 is 12 residues long. V shed 6 bases and J shed 6 bases, with 12 bases lying between them. Each CDR3 protein gets one entry after TCRdb re-called the reads with MiXCR. The sample yields 500,000 to 600,000 distinct CDR3 sequences, approximately 15% seen once. The source is a human donor in good health (CMV status not recorded). Some clones in this sample may be carry-over from other donors' samples. Sequencing used CD8+ T cells from PBMCs. The gene calls are TRBV6-5 and TRBJ2-7; D possibly corresponds to TRBD1 (5 bases). CDR3 sequence: CASSWGDSEQYF. CDR3 in DNA: TGTGCCAGCAGCTGGGGCGATAGCGAGCAGTACTTC.